The present TCR beta chain was sequenced within a study of control samples from healthy donors and cancer patients. With 3 bases clipped from V and 2 bases from J, the junction kept 1 base outside the gene matches. The CDR3 spans 13 residues. Produced via immunoSEQ multiplex PCR; TCRdb's table is partial and in-frame only. The table lists 140,000 or so clones, 85% to 95% of them singletons, with 11% to 15% in the top ten. This chain joins TRBV12-3 or TRBV12-4 and TRBJ2-7; the match to TRBD1 covers 7 bases. The receptor's source is a man aged 60 to 69 with colorectal cancer. Sample: PBMCs. The CDR3 bases are TGTGCCAGCAGTTTCCAGGGGGCCTACGAGCAGTACTTC. This codes for CASSFQGAYEQYF.